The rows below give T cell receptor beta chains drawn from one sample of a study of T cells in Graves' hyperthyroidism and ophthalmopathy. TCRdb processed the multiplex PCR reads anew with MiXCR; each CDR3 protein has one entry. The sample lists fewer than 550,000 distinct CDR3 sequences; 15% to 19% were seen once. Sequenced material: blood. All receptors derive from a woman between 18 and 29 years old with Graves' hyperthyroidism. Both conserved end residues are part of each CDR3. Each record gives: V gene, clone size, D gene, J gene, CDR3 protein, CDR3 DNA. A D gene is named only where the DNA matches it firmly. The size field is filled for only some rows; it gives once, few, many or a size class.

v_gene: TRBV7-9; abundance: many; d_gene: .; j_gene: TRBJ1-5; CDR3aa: CASSLGSGDANQPQHF; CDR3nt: TGTGCCAGCAGCTTAGGATCAGGCGATGCCAATCAGCCCCAGCATTTT
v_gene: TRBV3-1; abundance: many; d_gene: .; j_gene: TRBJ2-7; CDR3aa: CASSQVESSEQYF; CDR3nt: TGTGCCAGCAGCCAAGTCGAATCGTCCGAGCAGTACTTC
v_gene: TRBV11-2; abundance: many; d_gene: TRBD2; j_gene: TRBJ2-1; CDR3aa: CASSLPVSGGSDEQFF; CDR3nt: TGTGCCAGCAGCCTTCCGGTGAGCGGGGGATCGGATGAGCAGTTCTTC
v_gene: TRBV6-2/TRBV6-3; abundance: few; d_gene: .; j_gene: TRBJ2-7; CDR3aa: CASTHPDYFEQYF; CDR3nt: TGTGCCAGCACCCACCCGGACTATTTCGAGCAGTACTTC
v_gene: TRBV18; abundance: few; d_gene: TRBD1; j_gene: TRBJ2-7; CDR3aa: CASSTGTGFSYEQYF; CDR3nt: TGTGCCAGCTCAACTGGGACAGGATTCTCCTACGAGCAGTACTTC
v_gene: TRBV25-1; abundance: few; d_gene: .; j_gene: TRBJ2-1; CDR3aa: CASSVSQGYNEQFF; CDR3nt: TGTGCCAGCAGTGTTTCCCAGGGCTACAATGAGCAGTTCTTC
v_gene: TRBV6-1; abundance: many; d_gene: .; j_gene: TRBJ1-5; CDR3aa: CASSPPGLQRPQHF; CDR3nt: TGTGCCAGCAGTCCACCGGGACTGCAGCGGCCCCAGCATTTT
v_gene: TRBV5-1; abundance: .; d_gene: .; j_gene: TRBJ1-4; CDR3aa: CASSLAKVTNEKLFF; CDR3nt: TGCGCCAGCAGCTTGGCTAAGGTCACTAATGAAAAACTGTTTTTT
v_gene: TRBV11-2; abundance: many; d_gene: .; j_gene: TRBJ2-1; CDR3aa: CASSLVRDEQFF; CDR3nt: TGTGCCAGCAGCTTAGTCCGAGATGAGCAGTTCTTC
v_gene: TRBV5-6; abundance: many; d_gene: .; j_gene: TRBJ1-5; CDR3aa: CASSLRPYQPQHF; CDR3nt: TGTGCCAGCAGCTTGAGGCCCTATCAGCCCCAGCATTTT
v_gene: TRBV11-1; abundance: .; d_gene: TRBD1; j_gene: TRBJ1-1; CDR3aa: CASSSKAGQPNTEAFF; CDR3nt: TGTGCCAGCAGCTCAAAAGCGGGACAGCCAAACACTGAAGCTTTCTTT
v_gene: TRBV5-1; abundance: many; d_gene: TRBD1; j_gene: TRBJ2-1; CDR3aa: CASSLASDRDNYDEQFF; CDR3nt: TGCGCCAGCAGCTTGGCATCGGACAGGGATAATTACGATGAGCAGTTCTTC
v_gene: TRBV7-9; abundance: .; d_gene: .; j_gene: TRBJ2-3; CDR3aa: CASSFREMVDTQYF; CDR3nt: TGTGCCAGCAGCTTCAGGGAGATGGTAGATACGCAGTATTTT
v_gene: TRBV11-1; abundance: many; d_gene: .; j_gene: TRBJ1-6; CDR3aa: CASSLPYSPLHF; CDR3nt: TGTGCCAGCAGCCTACCGTATTCACCCCTCCACTTT
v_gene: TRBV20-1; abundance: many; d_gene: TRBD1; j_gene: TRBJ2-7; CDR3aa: CSATGTGEEQYF; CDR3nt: TGCAGTGCTACTGGGACAGGGGAAGAGCAGTACTTC
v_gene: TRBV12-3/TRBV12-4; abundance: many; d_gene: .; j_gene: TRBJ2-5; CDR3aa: CASSLTGRETQYF; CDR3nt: TGTGCCAGCAGTTTGACAGGTCGGGAGACCCAGTACTTC
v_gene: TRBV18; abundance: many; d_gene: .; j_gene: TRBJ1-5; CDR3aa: CASSGGPNQPQHF; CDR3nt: TGTGCCAGCTCCGGGGGCCCCAATCAGCCCCAGCATTTT
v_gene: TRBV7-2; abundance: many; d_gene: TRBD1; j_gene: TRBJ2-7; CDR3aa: CASSFSGQGSYEQYF; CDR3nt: TGTGCCAGCAGCTTTTCGGGACAGGGGTCCTACGAGCAGTACTTC
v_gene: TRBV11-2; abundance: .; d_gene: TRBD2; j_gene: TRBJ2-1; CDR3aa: CASSFRTSGENEQFF; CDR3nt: TGTGCCAGCAGCTTCCGGACTAGCGGGGAAAATGAGCAGTTCTTC
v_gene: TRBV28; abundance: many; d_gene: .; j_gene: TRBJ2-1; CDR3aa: CATTDYSSYNEQFF; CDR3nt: TGTGCCACTACCGACTACTCCTCCTACAATGAGCAGTTCTTC
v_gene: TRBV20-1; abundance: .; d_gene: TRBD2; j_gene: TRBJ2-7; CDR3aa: CSGAASGTSYEQYF; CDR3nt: TGCAGTGGGGCCGCTAGCGGGACGTCCTACGAGCAGTACTTC
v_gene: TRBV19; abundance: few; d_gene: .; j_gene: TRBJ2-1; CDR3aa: CASSGKGASSYNEQFF; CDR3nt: TGTGCCAGTAGCGGAAAAGGGGCTAGCTCCTACAATGAGCAGTTCTTC
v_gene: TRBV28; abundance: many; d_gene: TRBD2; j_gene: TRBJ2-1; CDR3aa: CASSLRTPRTSVSLEHEQFF; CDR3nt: TGTGCCAGCAGTTTACGGACCCCCCGGACTAGCGTCTCCCTTGAGCATGAGCAGTTCTTC
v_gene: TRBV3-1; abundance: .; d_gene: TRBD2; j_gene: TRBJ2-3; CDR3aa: CASSPTGGTTDTQYF; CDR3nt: TGTGCCAGCAGCCCAACGGGGGGGACCACAGATACGCAGTATTTT
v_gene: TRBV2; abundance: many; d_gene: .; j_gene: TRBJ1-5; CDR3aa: CASSAETFSNQPQHF; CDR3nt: TGTGCCAGCAGTGCGGAGACATTTAGCAATCAGCCCCAGCATTTT
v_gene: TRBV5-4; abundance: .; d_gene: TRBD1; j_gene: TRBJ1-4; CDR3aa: CASSVLQGAGEKLFF; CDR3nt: TGTGCCAGCAGCGTCTTACAGGGGGCGGGAGAAAAACTGTTTTTT
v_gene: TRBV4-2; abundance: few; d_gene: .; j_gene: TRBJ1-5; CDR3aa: CASGESGGSNQPQHF; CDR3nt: TGTGCCAGCGGGGAATCGGGGGGCTCCAATCAGCCCCAGCATTTT
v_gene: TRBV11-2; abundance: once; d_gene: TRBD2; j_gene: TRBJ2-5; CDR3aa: CASSRGLAGGPRAETQYF; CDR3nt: TGTGCCAGCAGCCGGGGACTAGCGGGAGGCCCGAGGGCAGAGACCCAGTACTTC
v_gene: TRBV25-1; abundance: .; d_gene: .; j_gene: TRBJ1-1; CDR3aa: CASSEYRGRGTEAFF; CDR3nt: TGTGCCAGCAGTGAATACCGAGGACGTGGAACTGAAGCTTTCTTT
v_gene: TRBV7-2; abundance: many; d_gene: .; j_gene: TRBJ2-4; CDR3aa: CASSFGGVQYF; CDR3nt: TGTGCCAGCAGCTTTGGAGGCGTTCAGTACTTC
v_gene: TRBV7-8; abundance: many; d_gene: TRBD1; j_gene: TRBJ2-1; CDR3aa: CASSTRTGLYNEQFF; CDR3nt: TGTGCCAGCAGCACCCGGACAGGGCTTTACAATGAGCAGTTCTTC
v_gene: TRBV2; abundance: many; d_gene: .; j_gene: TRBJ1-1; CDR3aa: CASSAGARSTEAFF; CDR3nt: TGTGCCAGCAGTGCAGGGGCGAGGAGCACTGAAGCTTTCTTT